This T cell receptor (beta chain) was documented in a study of cytomegalovirus exposure and HLA in healthy donors. As for the study in general: Unique TCR beta sequences numbering some 120 million came from approximately 180 million T cells in an earlier analysis. Study-level findings and limits: Most subjects had HLA-A and HLA-B alleles reportedly predicted accurately by TCR beta sequences. About 87% or about 30% of the time was how often most TCR beta V segments were productive, according to an earlier analysis.

As to this clone: Its antigen is unknown.

Use of 60 Vbeta and 13 Jbeta primers characterized the PCR. Only in-frame clones appear in the TCRdb table, and some are missing; sequencing was by immunoSEQ multiplex PCR. The sample gives about 130,000 clones, approximately 87% of which show up once; 20% is in the top ten. The source of this sequence is a man between 18 and 29 years old in good health and CMV-seropositive. Material: PBMCs.

The CDR3 bases are TGTGCCAGCAGTTTACAGGGGGACTATGGCTACACCTTC. It translates to CASSLQGDYGYTF. The V and J genes are TRBV28 and TRBJ1-2, with 7 positions matching TRBD1. From germline, CDR1 is MDHEN and CDR2 SYDVKM. This CDR3 region has 13 residues. The V gene end was trimmed by 2 bases and the J gene end by 3 bases; junction bases not matched to a gene: 0.